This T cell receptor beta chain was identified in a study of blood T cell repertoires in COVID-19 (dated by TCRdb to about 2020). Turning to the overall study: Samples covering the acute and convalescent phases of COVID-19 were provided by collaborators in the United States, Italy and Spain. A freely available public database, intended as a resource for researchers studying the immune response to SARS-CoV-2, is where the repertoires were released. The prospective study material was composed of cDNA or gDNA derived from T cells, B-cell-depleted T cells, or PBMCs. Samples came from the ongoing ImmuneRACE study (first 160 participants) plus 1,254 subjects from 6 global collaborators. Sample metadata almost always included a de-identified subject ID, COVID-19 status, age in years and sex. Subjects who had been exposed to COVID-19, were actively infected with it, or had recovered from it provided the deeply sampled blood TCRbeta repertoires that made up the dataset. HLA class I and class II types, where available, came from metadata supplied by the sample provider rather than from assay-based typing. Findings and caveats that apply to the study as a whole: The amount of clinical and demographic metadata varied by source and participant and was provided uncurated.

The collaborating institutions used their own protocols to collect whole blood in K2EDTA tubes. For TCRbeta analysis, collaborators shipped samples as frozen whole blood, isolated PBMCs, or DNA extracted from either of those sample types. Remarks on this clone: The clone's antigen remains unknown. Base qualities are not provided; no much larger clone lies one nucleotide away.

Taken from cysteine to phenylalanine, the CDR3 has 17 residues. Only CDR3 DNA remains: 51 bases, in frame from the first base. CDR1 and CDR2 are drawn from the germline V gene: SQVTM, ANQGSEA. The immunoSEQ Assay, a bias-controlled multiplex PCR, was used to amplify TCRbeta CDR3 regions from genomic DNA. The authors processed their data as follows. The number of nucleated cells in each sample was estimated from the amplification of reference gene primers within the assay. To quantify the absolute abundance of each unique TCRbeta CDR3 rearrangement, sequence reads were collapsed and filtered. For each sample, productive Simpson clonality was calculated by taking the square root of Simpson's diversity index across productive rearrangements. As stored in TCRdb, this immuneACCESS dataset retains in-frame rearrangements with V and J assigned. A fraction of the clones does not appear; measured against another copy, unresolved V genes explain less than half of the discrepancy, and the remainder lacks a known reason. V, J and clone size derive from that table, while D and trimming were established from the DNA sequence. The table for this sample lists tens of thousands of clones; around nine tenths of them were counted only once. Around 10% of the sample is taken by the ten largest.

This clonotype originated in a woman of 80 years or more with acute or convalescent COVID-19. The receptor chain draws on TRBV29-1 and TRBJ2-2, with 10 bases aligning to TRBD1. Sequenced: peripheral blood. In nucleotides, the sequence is TGCATCAACCTAACGGGACAGGGGATTTCGTTCACCGGGGAGCTGTTTTTT. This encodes CINLTGQGISFTGELFF.